This T cell receptor beta chain originates from a study of radiation and T cells in renal cell carcinoma. Points from the study as a whole: Without pretreatment biopsies, baseline tumor clonotype presence was undetermined.

This clone was seen a handful of times. What it recognizes is unknown. Method: immunoSEQ multiplex PCR; TCRdb's copy keeps in-frame clones and lacks some. The data contain about 170,000 clones, roughly 90% of them singletons. The V end was cut by 0 bases, the J end by 1 base, with 6 bases between. The CDR3 has 14 residues. Noted time point: blood 4 weeks post-SBRT, at nephrectomy. Treatment of the sample: 15 Gy SBRT to primary tumor, nephrectomy 4 weeks later. Nephrectomy followed 15 Gy stereotactic body radiation by 4 weeks. This chain connects TRBV23-1 to TRBJ1-1, with D unresolved. TRBV23-1 counts as an open reading frame of uncertain function. Sequencing used blood, obtained from a patient whose treatment included radiotherapy and nephrectomy. This TCR was recovered from a woman aged 50 to 65 with renal cell carcinoma. Here the CDR3 reads CASSQSKQNTEAFF. CDR3 nucleotide sequence: TGCGCCAGCAGTCAATCGAAGCAGAACACTGAAGCTTTCTTT.